This is a list of T cell receptor beta chains from one sample in a study of blood T cell repertoires in COVID-19. Profiled with immunoSEQ multiplex PCR; TCRdb holds only in-frame clones, not every one. Found here are 150,000 to 200,000 clones, around 89% of them singletons; the top ten hold about 2.6%. Material for sequencing was peripheral blood. These receptors came from a man aged 55 to 69 with acute or convalescent COVID-19. CDR3s include the opening cysteine and the closing phenylalanine or tryptophan. The order of the fields is clone size, V gene, D gene, J gene, CDR3 length, CDR3 protein, CDR3 DNA. The D gene is left open where the match is weak. Clone size is stated in some rows and not others, as once, few, many or a class when expanded.

clone size: NA; V gene: TRBV5-6; D gene: TRBD1; J gene: TRBJ1-2; CDR3 length: 15; CDR3 protein: CASSSWTGKAIGYTF; CDR3 DNA: TGTGCCAGCAGCTCCTGGACAGGGAAAGCTATAGGCTACACCTTC
clone size: once; V gene: TRBV18; D gene: NA; J gene: TRBJ1-5; CDR3 length: 14; CDR3 protein: CASSLTDGDQPQHF; CDR3 DNA: TGTGCCAGCTCACTCACAGACGGGGATCAGCCCCAGCATTTT
clone size: few; V gene: TRBV30; D gene: TRBD1; J gene: TRBJ1-2; CDR3 length: 13; CDR3 protein: CAWSSGGYYGYTF; CDR3 DNA: TGTGCCTGGAGTTCAGGGGGGTACTATGGCTACACCTTC
clone size: NA; V gene: TRBV7-2; D gene: NA; J gene: TRBJ1-1; CDR3 length: 14; CDR3 protein: CASSLALRETEAFF; CDR3 DNA: TGTGCCAGCAGCTTAGCGCTCCGGGAGACTGAAGCTTTCTTT
clone size: NA; V gene: TRBV28; D gene: TRBD2; J gene: TRBJ2-7; CDR3 length: 18; CDR3 protein: CASSLFLSGGRGRYEQYF; CDR3 DNA: TGTGCCAGCAGTTTATTTTTATCGGGAGGACGGGGGAGATACGAGCAGTACTTC
clone size: NA; V gene: TRBV5-1; D gene: NA; J gene: TRBJ1-1; CDR3 length: 15; CDR3 protein: CASRIGGLRNTEAFF; CDR3 DNA: TGCGCCAGCAGGATAGGCGGGCTCAGGAACACTGAAGCTTTCTTT
clone size: once; V gene: TRBV6-4; D gene: TRBD1; J gene: TRBJ2-1; CDR3 length: 19; CDR3 protein: CASSDSGTGLPSPNNEQFF; CDR3 DNA: TGTGCCAGCAGTGACTCGGGGACAGGGCTGCCCTCTCCTAACAATGAGCAGTTCTTC
clone size: NA; V gene: TRBV27; D gene: TRBD1; J gene: TRBJ1-2; CDR3 length: 13; CDR3 protein: CASSFRGQDGYTF; CDR3 DNA: TGTGCCAGCAGTTTCAGGGGGCAGGATGGCTACACCTTC
clone size: NA; V gene: TRBV5-6; D gene: TRBD1; J gene: TRBJ2-5; CDR3 length: 15; CDR3 protein: CASSQNRGRAKTQYF; CDR3 DNA: TGTGCCAGCAGCCAGAACAGGGGGCGAGCAAAGACCCAGTACTTC
clone size: NA; V gene: TRBV7-8; D gene: TRBD1; J gene: TRBJ2-7; CDR3 length: 15; CDR3 protein: CASSHRGIPPYEQYF; CDR3 DNA: TGTGCCAGCAGCCACAGGGGCATTCCACCCTACGAGCAGTACTTC
clone size: NA; V gene: TRBV3-1/TRBV3-2; D gene: NA; J gene: TRBJ1-4; CDR3 length: 18; CDR3 protein: CASSQDFFDSLERGKLFF; CDR3 DNA: TGTGCCAGCAGCCAAGATTTTTTCGACAGTCTAGAGCGTGGAAAACTGTTTTTT
clone size: NA; V gene: TRBV10-1; D gene: NA; J gene: TRBJ1-3; CDR3 length: 11; CDR3 protein: CASSKENTIYF; CDR3 DNA: TGCGCCAGCAGCAAGGAGAACACCATATATTTT
clone size: once; V gene: TRBV5-1; D gene: NA; J gene: TRBJ2-3; CDR3 length: 13; CDR3 protein: CASSLVGTDTQYF; CDR3 DNA: TGCGCCAGCAGCTTGGTAGGCACAGATACGCAGTATTTT
clone size: NA; V gene: TRBV6-1; D gene: NA; J gene: TRBJ2-4; CDR3 length: 16; CDR3 protein: CASSEALTVAKNIQYF; CDR3 DNA: TGTGCCAGCAGTGAAGCGCTGACAGTAGCCAAAAACATTCAGTACTTC
clone size: NA; V gene: TRBV6-1; D gene: NA; J gene: TRBJ2-7; CDR3 length: 14; CDR3 protein: CASSDRGQSYEQYF; CDR3 DNA: TGTGCCAGCAGTGACCGTGGACAGAGCTACGAGCAGTACTTC
clone size: NA; V gene: TRBV12-5; D gene: TRBD1; J gene: TRBJ1-1; CDR3 length: 21; CDR3 protein: CASGFERARGLNIAVNTEAFF; CDR3 DNA: TGTGCTAGTGGTTTCGAGCGGGCCAGGGGGCTGAATATTGCGGTGAACACTGAAGCTTTCTTT
clone size: NA; V gene: TRBV5-1; D gene: NA; J gene: TRBJ2-7; CDR3 length: 18; CDR3 protein: CASSLGGRDRTERGEQYF; CDR3 DNA: TGCGCCAGCAGCTTGGGTGGGAGAGACAGGACGGAGAGGGGAGAGCAGTACTTC
clone size: NA; V gene: TRBV7-9; D gene: NA; J gene: TRBJ1-1; CDR3 length: 14; CDR3 protein: CAIKEVGRDTEAFF; CDR3 DNA: TGTGCCATAAAAGAGGTGGGTCGGGACACTGAAGCTTTCTTT
clone size: NA; V gene: TRBV25-1; D gene: TRBD2; J gene: TRBJ2-1; CDR3 length: 15; CDR3 protein: CASSAPGGGYNEQFF; CDR3 DNA: TGTGCCAGCAGTGCGCCGGGGGGGGGTTACAATGAGCAGTTCTTC
clone size: NA; V gene: TRBV19; D gene: NA; J gene: TRBJ2-1; CDR3 length: 18; CDR3 protein: CASRTTRTALSSYNEQFF; CDR3 DNA: TGTGCCAGTAGAACCACCCGGACAGCCTTAAGTTCCTACAATGAGCAGTTCTTC
clone size: once; V gene: TRBV2; D gene: NA; J gene: TRBJ1-2; CDR3 length: 14; CDR3 protein: CASRGGHEVYGYTF; CDR3 DNA: TGTGCCAGCAGGGGAGGACACGAAGTCTATGGCTACACCTTC
clone size: NA; V gene: TRBV24-1; D gene: TRBD1; J gene: TRBJ2-3; CDR3 length: 15; CDR3 protein: CATSDRTGSPDTQYF; CDR3 DNA: TGTGCCACCAGTGACCGGACAGGGTCCCCAGATACGCAGTATTTT
clone size: NA; V gene: TRBV5-1; D gene: TRBD1; J gene: TRBJ2-7; CDR3 length: 16; CDR3 protein: CASSLELVTGIHEQYF; CDR3 DNA: TGCGCCAGCAGCTTGGAGTTAGTGACAGGGATCCACGAGCAGTACTTC
clone size: NA; V gene: TRBV3-1/TRBV3-2; D gene: TRBD1; J gene: TRBJ1-2; CDR3 length: 16; CDR3 protein: CASSQSPGQKAYGYTF; CDR3 DNA: TGTGCCAGCAGCCAAAGTCCGGGACAGAAAGCGTATGGCTACACCTTC
clone size: NA; V gene: TRBV10-3; D gene: NA; J gene: TRBJ1-5; CDR3 length: 14; CDR3 protein: CAISESPGNQPQHF; CDR3 DNA: TGTGCCATCAGTGAGTCCCCGGGCAATCAGCCCCAGCATTTT
clone size: NA; V gene: TRBV5-1; D gene: NA; J gene: TRBJ1-5; CDR3 length: 15; CDR3 protein: CASSLEGSGNQPQHF; CDR3 DNA: TGCGCCAGCAGCTTGGAAGGGAGTGGAAATCAGCCCCAGCATTTT
clone size: NA; V gene: TRBV5-4; D gene: TRBD2; J gene: TRBJ2-4; CDR3 length: 16; CDR3 protein: CASSGGLAGVGNIQYF; CDR3 DNA: TGTGCCAGCAGCGGGGGACTAGCGGGGGTCGGAAACATTCAGTACTTC
clone size: NA; V gene: TRBV6-5; D gene: NA; J gene: TRBJ1-1; CDR3 length: 13; CDR3 protein: CARGRGRNTEAFF; CDR3 DNA: TGTGCCAGAGGGCGGGGCCGCAACACTGAAGCTTTCTTT
clone size: NA; V gene: TRBV6-5; D gene: NA; J gene: TRBJ2-2; CDR3 length: 14; CDR3 protein: CATRDRMTDGELFF; CDR3 DNA: TGTGCCACTCGTGACAGAATGACCGACGGGGAGCTGTTTTTT
clone size: NA; V gene: TRBV7-9; D gene: TRBD1; J gene: TRBJ1-5; CDR3 length: 13; CDR3 protein: CASSETGNQPQHF; CDR3 DNA: TGTGCCAGCAGCGAGACAGGGAATCAGCCCCAGCATTTT
clone size: NA; V gene: TRBV5-1; D gene: TRBD1; J gene: TRBJ1-2; CDR3 length: 18; CDR3 protein: CASSPPGTGITSNYGYTF; CDR3 DNA: TGCGCCAGCAGCCCGCCCGGGACAGGGATAACGTCTAACTATGGCTACACCTTC
clone size: once; V gene: TRBV4-1; D gene: NA; J gene: TRBJ1-1; CDR3 length: 15; CDR3 protein: CASSQDGGGGVEAFF; CDR3 DNA: TGCGCCAGCAGCCAAGACGGTGGGGGGGGAGTTGAAGCTTTCTTT
clone size: NA; V gene: TRBV5-6; D gene: TRBD1; J gene: TRBJ2-3; CDR3 length: 15; CDR3 protein: CASSLQGARTDTQYF; CDR3 DNA: TGTGCCAGCAGCTTACAGGGGGCAAGGACAGATACGCAGTATTTT
clone size: few; V gene: TRBV5-6; D gene: NA; J gene: TRBJ2-7; CDR3 length: 15; CDR3 protein: CASSKTGRSSYEQYF; CDR3 DNA: TGTGCCAGCAGCAAGACAGGTAGAAGCTCCTACGAGCAGTACTTC
clone size: NA; V gene: TRBV14; D gene: TRBD2; J gene: TRBJ2-7; CDR3 length: 19; CDR3 protein: CASSLRTGLAGSRSYEQYF; CDR3 DNA: TGTGCCAGCAGTTTGAGGACGGGACTAGCGGGGTCTCGCTCCTACGAGCAGTACTTC
clone size: NA; V gene: TRBV2; D gene: NA; J gene: TRBJ1-1; CDR3 length: 14; CDR3 protein: CASSVTGPNTEAFF; CDR3 DNA: TGTGCCAGCAGTGTTACAGGCCCTAACACTGAAGCTTTCTTT
clone size: NA; V gene: TRBV5-1; D gene: NA; J gene: TRBJ2-3; CDR3 length: 14; CDR3 protein: CASSLELGMDTQYF; CDR3 DNA: TGCGCCAGCAGCTTGGAACTAGGCATGGATACGCAGTATTTT
clone size: NA; V gene: TRBV2; D gene: TRBD1; J gene: TRBJ1-1; CDR3 length: 15; CDR3 protein: CASSETGIPRTEAFF; CDR3 DNA: TGTGCCAGCAGTGAGACAGGGATTCCCCGCACTGAAGCTTTCTTT
clone size: NA; V gene: TRBV10-1; D gene: NA; J gene: TRBJ1-4; CDR3 length: 13; CDR3 protein: CASSDSENEKLFF; CDR3 DNA: TGCGCCAGCAGTGATTCGGAGAATGAAAAACTGTTTTTT
clone size: once; V gene: TRBV5-1; D gene: TRBD2; J gene: TRBJ2-3; CDR3 length: 14; CDR3 protein: CASSATSGVDTQYF; CDR3 DNA: TGCGCCAGCAGCGCGACTAGCGGGGTAGATACGCAGTATTTT
clone size: NA; V gene: TRBV20-1; D gene: TRBD1; J gene: TRBJ1-2; CDR3 length: 13; CDR3 protein: CSASEDRRSRNTF; CDR3 DNA: TGCAGTGCTAGTGAGGACAGGAGATCCCGCAACACCTTC
clone size: NA; V gene: TRBV19; D gene: TRBD1; J gene: TRBJ1-1; CDR3 length: 12; CDR3 protein: CASSIMTGEAFF; CDR3 DNA: TGTGCCAGTAGTATTATGACAGGGGAAGCTTTCTTT
clone size: NA; V gene: TRBV2; D gene: NA; J gene: TRBJ1-5; CDR3 length: 15; CDR3 protein: CASGGDGGAGQPQHF; CDR3 DNA: TGTGCCAGCGGGGGCGATGGGGGGGCCGGTCAGCCCCAGCATTTT
clone size: once; V gene: TRBV6-1; D gene: TRBD1; J gene: TRBJ1-2; CDR3 length: 14; CDR3 protein: CASSNRGQDYGYTF; CDR3 DNA: TGTGCCAGCAGTAACAGGGGGCAAGACTATGGCTACACCTTC
clone size: NA; V gene: TRBV18; D gene: TRBD1; J gene: TRBJ1-5; CDR3 length: 14; CDR3 protein: CASSRQGQDQPQHF; CDR3 DNA: TGTGCCAGCTCAAGACAGGGGCAGGATCAGCCCCAGCATTTT
clone size: NA; V gene: TRBV9; D gene: NA; J gene: TRBJ1-2; CDR3 length: 16; CDR3 protein: CASSVGSGKANYGYTF; CDR3 DNA: TGTGCCAGCAGCGTAGGATCGGGGAAAGCTAACTATGGCTACACCTTC
clone size: NA; V gene: TRBV12-3/TRBV12-4; D gene: NA; J gene: TRBJ1-2; CDR3 length: 12; CDR3 protein: CASSLGSYGYTF; CDR3 DNA: TGTGCCAGCAGCCTCGGGAGCTATGGCTACACCTTC
clone size: NA; V gene: TRBV5-1; D gene: NA; J gene: TRBJ2-7; CDR3 length: 15; CDR3 protein: CASSFGAIYPYEQYF; CDR3 DNA: TGCGCCAGCAGTTTTGGGGCTATCTACCCTTACGAGCAGTACTTC
clone size: NA; V gene: TRBV5-6; D gene: NA; J gene: TRBJ2-2; CDR3 length: 15; CDR3 protein: CASSETGTDTGELFF; CDR3 DNA: TGTGCCAGCAGCGAAACAGGGACCGACACCGGGGAGCTGTTTTTT
clone size: NA; V gene: TRBV27; D gene: TRBD1; J gene: TRBJ1-6; CDR3 length: 17; CDR3 protein: CASSLVMTGDHNSPLHF; CDR3 DNA: TGTGCCAGCAGTTTGGTAATGACAGGGGACCATAATTCACCCCTCCACTTT
clone size: NA; V gene: TRBV12-3/TRBV12-4; D gene: TRBD1; J gene: TRBJ1-2; CDR3 length: 13; CDR3 protein: CASRPQGGDGYTF; CDR3 DNA: TGTGCCAGCAGGCCGCAGGGGGGAGATGGCTACACCTTC
clone size: NA; V gene: TRBV3-1/TRBV3-2; D gene: NA; J gene: TRBJ2-1; CDR3 length: 12; CDR3 protein: CASSQETIKQFF; CDR3 DNA: TGTGCCAGCAGCCAAGAGACTATTAAGCAGTTCTTC
clone size: NA; V gene: TRBV19; D gene: TRBD1; J gene: TRBJ1-1; CDR3 length: 13; CDR3 protein: CASSINPDREAFF; CDR3 DNA: TGTGCCAGTAGTATAAATCCGGACAGGGAAGCTTTCTTT
clone size: NA; V gene: TRBV6-5; D gene: NA; J gene: TRBJ1-2; CDR3 length: 14; CDR3 protein: CASSYDGADYGYTF; CDR3 DNA: TGTGCCAGCAGTTACGATGGGGCTGACTATGGCTACACCTTC
clone size: once; V gene: TRBV3-1/TRBV3-2; D gene: NA; J gene: TRBJ1-4; CDR3 length: 13; CDR3 protein: CASSTAGAEKLFF; CDR3 DNA: TGTGCCAGCAGCACGGCGGGTGCCGAAAAACTGTTTTTT
clone size: NA; V gene: TRBV13; D gene: NA; J gene: TRBJ1-3; CDR3 length: 15; CDR3 protein: CASSSAGAGGNTIYF; CDR3 DNA: TGTGCCAGCAGCTCCGCAGGGGCAGGAGGAAACACCATATATTTT
clone size: NA; V gene: TRBV23-1; D gene: NA; J gene: TRBJ1-2; CDR3 length: 20; CDR3 protein: CASSQCRGGALGRANYGYTF; CDR3 DNA: TGCGCCAGCAGTCAATGTAGGGGGGGCGCTTTAGGTCGGGCTAACTATGGCTACACCTTC